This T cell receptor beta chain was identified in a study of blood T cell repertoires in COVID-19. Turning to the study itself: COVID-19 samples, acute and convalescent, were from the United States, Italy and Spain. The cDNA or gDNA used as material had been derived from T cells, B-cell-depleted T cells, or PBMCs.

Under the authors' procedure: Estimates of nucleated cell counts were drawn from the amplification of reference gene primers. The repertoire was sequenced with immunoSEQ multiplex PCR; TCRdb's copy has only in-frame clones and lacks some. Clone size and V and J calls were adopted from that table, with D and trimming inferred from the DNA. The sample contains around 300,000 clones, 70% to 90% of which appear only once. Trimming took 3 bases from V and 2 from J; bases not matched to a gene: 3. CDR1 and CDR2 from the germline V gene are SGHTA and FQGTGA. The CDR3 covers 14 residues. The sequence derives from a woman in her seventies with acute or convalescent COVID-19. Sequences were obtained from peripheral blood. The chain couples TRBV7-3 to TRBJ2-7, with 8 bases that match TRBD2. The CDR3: CASSFSGGPYEQYF. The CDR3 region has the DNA TGTGCCAGCAGCTTCTCGGGGGGGCCCTACGAGCAGTACTTC.